The entry below gives a single T cell receptor beta chain sequence along with its context. Methods used by the authors: Counts of nucleated cells, estimated from reference gene primer amplification, were obtained. Clones were sequenced by immunoSEQ multiplex PCR, and TCRdb holds only the in-frame ones, with some missing. From that table come the V and J calls and clone size; the DNA was used to work out D and trimming. The table lists 200,000 to 300,000 clones, approximately 86% of them singletons, with about 3% in the top ten. The entry originates in a study of blood T cell repertoires in COVID-19. Looking at the study overall: The United States, Italy and Spain supplied acute and convalescent COVID-19 samples. T cells, B-cell-depleted T cells, or PBMCs supplied cDNA or gDNA.

The CDR3 length is 15 residues. From germline, CDR1 is ENHRY and CDR2 SYGVKD. V gave up 4 bases and J gave up 3 bases; unmatched junction bases: 0. This rearrangement joins TRBV10-3 to TRBJ2-1, with 13 bases aligning to TRBD2. The sequenced material came from peripheral blood. The sequence was obtained from a woman in her thirties who had recovered from COVID-19. The CDR3 loop reads CAISGTSGGYNEQFF. In nucleotides, the CDR3 is TGTGCCATCAGTGGGACTAGCGGGGGCTACAATGAGCAGTTCTTC.